The 32 T cell receptor beta chains below come from one sample, sequenced in a study of somatic mutations in cytotoxic T cells in rheumatoid arthritis. The method was immunoSEQ multiplex PCR; TCRdb's version includes in-frame clones alone and lacks a portion of them. Of tens of thousands of clones in the sample, approximately 80% were seen once. The sequenced sample consisted of CD8+ T cells sorted from blood. These receptors were taken from a middle-aged man in good health.

The J gene is TRBJ2-5, the V gene TRBV7-9, with D maybe TRBD1 (6 bases). Germline V gene data show CDR1 as SEHNR and CDR2 as FQNEAQ (reference sequence). CDR3 length: 14 residues. Trimming left V 5 bases short and J 5 bases short, with 15 bases between. DNA of the CDR3: TGTGCCAGCAGCGCAACAGGGCCATTCGAGACCCAGTACTTC. This gives the protein CASSATGPFETQYF.

The chain recombines TRBV5-1 with TRBJ1-1, with 11 bases aligning to TRBD1. This CDR3 contains 16 residues. With 1 base clipped from V and 2 bases from J, the junction kept 4 bases outside the gene matches. Germline loops: CDR1 SGHRS, CDR2 YFSETQ. The CDR3 sequence is CASSLHGQGANTEAFF. The CDR3 bases are TGCGCCAGCAGCTTGCACGGACAGGGGGCAAACACTGAAGCTTTCTTT.

This sequence joins TRBV13 and TRBJ2-7; TRBD2 might be the D (6 bases). The CDR3 spans 16 residues. Germline V gene data show CDR1 as PRHDT and CDR2 as FYEKMQ (reference sequence). Between the trimmed V and J ends, which lost 5 bases and 3 bases, there was a span of 20 bases. For the CDR3, the DNA is TGTGCCAGCAGCCGAAATACTTATACGGGGGACTACGAGCAGTACTTC. Its translation: CASSRNTYTGDYEQYF.

This clone was seen a few times. The V gene is TRBV4-1, the J gene TRBJ1-2; D is undetermined. The V gene lost 7 bases and the J gene lost 8 bases, with 17 bases spanning the gap. The CDR3 is 13 amino acids. Germline lookup yields CDR1 MGHRA and CDR2 YSYEKL. CDR3: CASTYGLGDGYTF. The CDR3 DNA follows: TGCGCCAGCACCTACGGTTTGGGAGACGGCTACACCTTC.

The J gene is TRBJ2-7, the V gene TRBV21-1. TRBV21-1 is recorded as a pseudogene. The CDR3 is 9 residues long. The CDR3 protein is CASNYEQYF. The CDR3 DNA follows: TGTGCCAGCAACTACGAGCAGTACTTC.

This chain links TRBV6-5 with TRBJ1-2; 10 nucleotides match TRBD1. Trimming took 2 bases from V and 8 from J; bases not matched to a gene: 5. This CDR3 spans 14 amino acids. The germline V gene encodes CDR1 MNHEY and CDR2 SVGAGI. The CDR3 nucleotides read TGTGCCAGCAGTTACGGGGGGACAGGGGACGGCTACACCTTC. Translating gives CASSYGGTGDGYTF.

The genes are TRBV10-3 and TRBJ2-2, with 8 bases lining up with TRBD2. Germline V gene sequence: CDR1 ENHRY, CDR2 SYGVKD. V shed 0 bases, J shed 4 bases, and the junction held 7 bases outside the gene matches. The CDR3 extends over 17 amino acids. The CDR3 spells CAISESDGGVSTGELFF. The CDR3 region has the DNA TGTGCCATCAGTGAGTCGGACGGGGGGGTTTCCACCGGGGAGCTGTTTTTT.

This clone appeared a few times. The chain combines TRBV28 with TRBJ2-1; the D gene is possibly TRBD2 (6 bases). Germline V gene sequence: CDR1 MDHEN, CDR2 SYDVKM. CDR3 length: 12 amino acids. The V gene lost 7 bases and the J gene lost 13 bases, with 17 bases spanning the gap. For the CDR3, the DNA is TGTGCCAGCACCCCCATGAGGGGAGGCCAGTTCTTC. Translation: CASTPMRGGQFF.

The chain joins TRBV28 to TRBJ2-7, with 9 bases that match TRBD1. CDR3 length: 13 residues. Trimming took 6 bases from V and 6 from J; bases not matched to a gene: 6. Germline CDR1 reads MDHEN; CDR2 reads SYDVKM. CDR3 sequence: CASRLQGAVEQYF. The CDR3 DNA reads TGTGCCAGCAGGTTACAGGGGGCGGTCGAGCAGTACTTC.

The chain carries TRBV15 and TRBJ2-3, with D uncertain. With 3 bases removed from V and 0 bases from J, the gap between germline ends came to 10 bases. This CDR3 has 15 residues. Germline V gene sequence: CDR1 LNHNV, CDR2 YYDKDF (reference sequence). DNA of the CDR3: TGTGCCACCAGCAGGCAAACCGGGAGCACAGATACGCAGTATTTT. As protein: CATSRQTGSTDTQYF.

V usage is TRBV27 and J usage is TRBJ2-1; no reliable D call. CDR1 and CDR2 from the germline V gene are MNHEY and SMNVEV (reference sequence). Trimming stripped 4 bases from V and 5 bases from J, with 18 bases between. CDR3 length: 16 residues. The DNA of the CDR3 is TGTGCCAGCAGTTCCCTGGGTAGGCAACAGAACAATGAGCAGTTCTTC. It translates to CASSSLGRQQNNEQFF.

The V call is TRBV29-1, the J call TRBJ2-7, with 8 nucleotides matching TRBD1. The CDR3 length is 12 residues. J was trimmed by 3 bases and V by 2 bases; bases with no gene match: 0. Looked up from germline, CDR1 is SQVTM and CDR2 is ANQGSEA. The CDR3 spells CSVETGGYEQYF. DNA for the CDR3: TGCAGCGTTGAAACAGGGGGCTACGAGCAGTACTTC.

This clone appeared once. This chain links TRBV27 with TRBJ2-7; no reliable D call. The length of the CDR3 is 11 residues. Germline V lookup: CDR1 MNHEY, CDR2 SMNVEV (reference sequence). Trimming shortened V by 5 bases and J by 2 bases, and 4 bases separated the two germline ends. Written as DNA, the CDR3 is TGTGCCAGCAGTACCACCTACGAGCAGTACTTC. It encodes CASSTTYEQYF.

The chain combines TRBV27 with TRBJ2-4; 9 bases fit TRBD1. CDR3 size: 15 residues. Germline CDR1 MNHEY, CDR2 SMNVEV (reference sequence). J lost 1 base, V lost 5 bases, and 3 bases had no gene match. In DNA form, the CDR3 reads TGTGCCAGCAGTCACGGGACAGGGGCCAAAAACATTCAGTACTTC. Translating gives CASSHGTGAKNIQYF.

The rearrangement joins TRBV15 to TRBJ2-1; D gene ambiguous. The CDR3 contains 13 residues. CDR1 is LNHNV, CDR2 YYDKDF, per germline (reference sequence). V was clipped by 7 bases and J by 0 bases, with 7 bases between them. CDR3 sequence reads: CATTSDSYNEQFF. The CDR3 nucleotides are TGTGCCACCACGTCGGACTCCTACAATGAGCAGTTCTTC. Together with reference TRBV15 and TRBJ2-1, the CDR3 gives the full variable domain: DAMVIQNPRYQVTQFGKPVTLSCSQTLNHNVMYWYQQKSSQAPKLLFHYYDKDFNNEADTPDNFQSRRPNTSFCFLDIRSPGLGDTAMYLCATTSDSYNEQFFGPGTRLTVL.

This chain joins TRBV28 and TRBJ2-7; weak D call: TRBD2 (6 bases). Trimming took off 7 bases at V and 6 bases at J, with 13 bases between the two ends. This CDR3 spans 12 amino acids. The germline CDR1 and CDR2 sequences are MDHEN and SYDVKM. The CDR3 protein is CASTPPSAEQYF. The CDR3 region has the DNA TGTGCCAGCACCCCCCCTAGCGCCGAGCAGTACTTC.

The chain couples TRBV7-9 to TRBJ1-5; no clear D gene. The CDR3 is 13 amino acids. V was trimmed by 3 bases and J by 4 bases, leaving 7 bases between them. Germline CDR1 and CDR2: SEHNR and FQNEAQ (reference sequence). CDR3 nucleotide sequence: TGTGCCAGCAGCTTCGGAGTGAATCAGCCCCAGCATTTT. Amino acids: CASSFGVNQPQHF. Variable domain in full (rest from reference TRBV7-9 and TRBJ1-5): DTGVSQNPRHKITKRGQNVTFRCDPISEHNRLYWYRQTLGQGPEFLTYFQNEAQLEKSRLLSDRFSAERPKGSFSTLEIQRTEQGDSAMYLCASSFGVNQPQHFGDGTRLSIL.

The chain combines TRBV5-1 with TRBJ2-7, with TRBD2 identical over 11 bases. CDR1 is SGHRS, CDR2 YFSETQ, per germline. The V and J ends lost 0 bases and 5 bases, in that order; junction bases with no gene match: 7. The CDR3 spans 16 residues. The CDR3: CASSLELAGAQNEQYF. CDR3 DNA: TGCGCCAGCAGCTTGGAACTAGCGGGAGCTCAAAACGAGCAGTACTTC.

This chain connects TRBV29-1 to TRBJ2-7; D is perhaps TRBD2 (6 bases). The CDR3 consists of 13 residues. Germline values: CDR1 SQVTM, CDR2 ANQGSEA. V lost 0 bases and J lost 7, with 13 bases in between. The CDR3 is CSVEEGLGGEQYF. CDR3 DNA: TGCAGCGTTGAAGAAGGCCTGGGGGGAGAGCAGTACTTC.

The chain employs TRBV19 and TRBJ2-1; possible D gene TRBD2, 6 bases. This CDR3 is built from 15 residues. The germline V gene has CDR1 LNHDA and CDR2 SQIVND (reference sequence). With 3 bases removed from V and 5 bases from J, the gap between germline ends came to 14 bases. The CDR3 protein is CASSIGGRIDNEQFF. The DNA of the CDR3 is TGTGCCAGTAGTATTGGGGGGAGGATCGACAATGAGCAGTTCTTC.

In its sample, this clone was seen once. The gene calls are TRBV10-3 and TRBJ1-5, with D perhaps TRBD1 (6 bases). CDR3 size: 15 residues. The germline V gene has CDR1 ENHRY and CDR2 SYGVKD. The V end lost 0 bases, the J end lost 3 bases, and 9 bases lay between the germline ends. CDR3 DNA: TGTGCCATCAGTGAGTCGAGGGGGGACAATCAGCCCCAGCATTTT. It codes for CAISESRGDNQPQHF.

The CDR3 DNA follows: TGTGCCAGCAGTTACTCAGGGTCACACTCCTACGAGCAGTACTTC. Translated: CASSYSGSHSYEQYF. V gene TRBV6-6 combines with J gene TRBJ2-7; D not resolved. CDR3 size: 15 residues. Trimming shortened V by 0 bases and J by 0 bases, and 9 bases separated the two germline ends. CDR1 and CDR2 from the germline V gene are MNHNY and SVGAGI (reference sequence).

The chain links TRBV27 to TRBJ2-1; 8 bases fit TRBD2. The CDR3 runs 14 residues. Germline V lookup: CDR1 MNHEY, CDR2 SMNVEV (reference sequence). V lost 5 bases and J lost 15; bases outside the gene matches: 15. The CDR3 DNA is TGTGCCAGCAGTCCGGGAGCGGGAGCCTTCGTGGCGTTCTTC. Protein sequence: CASSPGAGAFVAFF.

The chain couples TRBV2 to TRBJ2-1; the D gene is possibly TRBD1 (5 bases). From germline, CDR1 is SNHLY and CDR2 FYNNEI. There are 14 residues in the CDR3. V was shortened by 5 bases and J by 4 bases, with 12 bases between the two germline ends. CDR3 in DNA: TGTGCCAGCAGTCCGCATGACAGTTACAATGAGCAGTTCTTC. Encoded protein: CASSPHDSYNEQFF.

The chain is built from TRBV29-1 and TRBJ2-3; perhaps TRBD1 as D (6 bases). CDR3 length equals 14 residues. CDR1 is SQVTM, CDR2 ANQGSEA, per germline. V was cut by 6 bases and J by 1 base, with 14 bases left in between. The CDR3 sequence is CSVTGSDGTDTQYF. The DNA for the CDR3 is TGCAGCGTAACAGGGTCAGACGGCACAGATACGCAGTATTTT.

A few counts support this clone. J is TRBJ2-2 and V is TRBV14; 7 bases are a match to TRBD2. Looked up from germline, CDR1 is SGHDN and CDR2 is FVKESK. V shed 1 base, J shed 2 bases, and the junction held 4 bases outside the gene matches. This CDR3 is 16 amino acids long. In DNA form, the CDR3 reads TGTGCCAGCAGCCAAGTCACGGGACTAAACACCGGGGAGCTGTTTTTT. Translating gives CASSQVTGLNTGELFF.

The chain has TRBV10-2 and TRBJ2-5, with 10 bases identical to TRBD2. The germline CDR1 and CDR2 sequences are WSHSY and SAAADI. The ends lost 5 bases at V and 3 bases at J; junction bases unmatched: 9. CDR3 length: 16 amino acids. The DNA of the CDR3 is TGCGCCAGCAGTTCTGCCGGACTAGCGGTTAAAGAGACCCAGTACTTC. Translation: CASSSAGLAVKETQYF.

The CDR3 loop reads CASSESAGSNQPQHF. CDR3 sequence (DNA): TGCGCCAGCAGTGAGTCAGCCGGGAGCAATCAGCCCCAGCATTTT. The chain combines TRBV10-2 with TRBJ1-5; unclear D gene. The ends were cut back, 0 bases at V and 1 base at J, with 7 bases in the middle. The CDR3 is 15 amino acids. CDR1 is WSHSY and CDR2 is SAAADI in the germline V gene.

The table lists this clone with a count of one. This chain links TRBV9 with TRBJ1-4; D gene uncertain. This CDR3 has 14 amino acids. The germline V gene has CDR1 SGDLS and CDR2 YYNGEE. The V and J ends lost 4 bases and 8 bases respectively, with 15 bases between them. CDR3 DNA: TGTGCCAGCAGCCCACGAAATACGGAGGAAAAACTGTTTTTT. It translates to CASSPRNTEEKLFF.

The J gene is TRBJ2-4, the V gene TRBV9, with 9 bases identical to TRBD1. With V trimmed by 0 bases and J by 0 bases, 7 bases remained unmatched. There are 18 residues in the CDR3. CDR1 is SGDLS, CDR2 YYNGEE, per germline. CDR3 sequence (DNA): TGTGCCAGCAGCGTAGGAAGGACAGGGGAAAAAGCCAAAAACATTCAGTACTTC. It is translated as CASSVGRTGEKAKNIQYF.

The chain has TRBV27 and TRBJ2-6; no firm D call. The ends were cut back, 4 bases at V and 4 bases at J, with 8 bases in the middle. This CDR3 spans 14 amino acids. CDR1 MNHEY and CDR2 SMNVEV come from the germline V gene (reference sequence). CDR3 sequence: CASSSGRGANVLTF. For the CDR3, the DNA is TGTGCCAGCAGTTCAGGTCGAGGGGCCAACGTCCTGACTTTC.

A single count supports this clone. This chain joins TRBV11-2 and TRBJ2-7; 7 bases agree with TRBD2. The CDR3 runs 16 residues. The trim removed 5 bases at V and 0 bases at J, leaving 10 bases unmatched. The germline CDR1 and CDR2 sequences are SGHAT and FQNNGV. CDR3 bases: TGTGCCAGCAGCGGGGGATGGCGGGAGTACTCCTACGAGCAGTACTTC. Amino acid sequence: CASSGGWREYSYEQYF.